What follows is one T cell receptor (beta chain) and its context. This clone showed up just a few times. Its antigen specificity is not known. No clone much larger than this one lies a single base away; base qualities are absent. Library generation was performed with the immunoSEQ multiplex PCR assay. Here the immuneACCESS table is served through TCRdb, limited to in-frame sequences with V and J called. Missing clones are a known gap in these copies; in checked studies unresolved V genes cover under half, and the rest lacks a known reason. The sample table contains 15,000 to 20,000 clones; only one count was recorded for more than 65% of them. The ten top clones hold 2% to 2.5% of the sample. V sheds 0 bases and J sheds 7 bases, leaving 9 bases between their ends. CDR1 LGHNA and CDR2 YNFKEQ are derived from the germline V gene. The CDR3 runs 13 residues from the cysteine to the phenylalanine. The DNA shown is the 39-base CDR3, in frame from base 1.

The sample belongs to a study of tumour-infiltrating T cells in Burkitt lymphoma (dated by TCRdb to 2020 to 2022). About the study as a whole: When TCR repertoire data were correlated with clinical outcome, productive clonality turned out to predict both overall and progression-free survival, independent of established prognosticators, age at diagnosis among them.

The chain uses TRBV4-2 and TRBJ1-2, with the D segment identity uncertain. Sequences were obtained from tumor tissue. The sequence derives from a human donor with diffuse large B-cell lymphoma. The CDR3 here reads CASSQDRVLGYTF. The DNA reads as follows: TGTGCCAGCAGCCAAGATAGGGTACTTGGCTACACCTTC.